The subject of this entry is one TCR beta chain. The sample comes from a study of blood T cell repertoires in COVID-19. Study summary: The United States, Italy and Spain provided the acute and convalescent COVID-19 samples. PBMCs, B-cell-depleted T cells, or T cells were the source of the cDNA or gDNA that made up the material.

It was during active infection that Seattle patients were enrolled and then longitudinally followed. Trimming stripped 6 bases from V and 0 bases from J, with 11 bases between. This CDR3 is built from 15 residues. Germline values: CDR1 MDHEN, CDR2 SYDVKM. In the source study's methods: Researchers report that nucleated cell counts were estimated from reference gene primer amplification. The method was immunoSEQ multiplex PCR; TCRdb's version includes in-frame clones alone and lacks a portion of them. Clone size and V and J calls were adopted from that table, with D and trimming inferred from the DNA. The table shows some 220,000 clones, with more than 75% occurring only once.

Sequencing input: peripheral blood. The TCR comes from a woman in her seventies with COVID-19, enrolled during active disease. This chain connects TRBV28 to TRBJ1-4; tentative D call: TRBD1 (6 bases). The CDR3 DNA sequence: TGTGCCAGCAGCCCAGACAGGACAACTAATGAAAAACTGTTTTTT. Protein sequence: CASSPDRTTNEKLFF.